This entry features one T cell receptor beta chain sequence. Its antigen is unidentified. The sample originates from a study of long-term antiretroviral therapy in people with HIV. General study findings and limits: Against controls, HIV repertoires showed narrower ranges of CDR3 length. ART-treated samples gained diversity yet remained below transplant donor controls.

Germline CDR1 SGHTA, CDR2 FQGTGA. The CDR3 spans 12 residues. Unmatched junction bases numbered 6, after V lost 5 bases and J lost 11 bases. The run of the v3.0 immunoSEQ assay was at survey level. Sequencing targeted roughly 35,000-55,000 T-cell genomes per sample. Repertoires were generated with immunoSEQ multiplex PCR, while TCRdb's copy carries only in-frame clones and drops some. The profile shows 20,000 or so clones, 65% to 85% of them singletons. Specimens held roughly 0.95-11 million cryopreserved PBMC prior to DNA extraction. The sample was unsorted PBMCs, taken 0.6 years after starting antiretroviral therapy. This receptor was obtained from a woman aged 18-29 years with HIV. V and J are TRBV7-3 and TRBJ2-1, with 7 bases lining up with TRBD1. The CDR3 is CASSVDREKQFF. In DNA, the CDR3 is TGTGCCAGCAGCGTAGACAGGGAAAAGCAGTTCTTC.